These 10 T cell receptor beta chains came from one sample sequenced in a study of blood T cells in healthy people across ages. It was with a sample-barcoded 5' primer and a J-beta primer mix that a second PCR of roughly 7 to 12 cycles was run. TCRdb independently ran MiXCR on the 5' RACE reads; one entry per CDR3 protein. The repertoire holds about a million distinct CDR3 sequences, with 35% to 40% as singletons. Sequencing was performed on blood. The receptors originated from a man aged 18 to 29 in good health.

The chain carries TRBV18 and TRBJ1-1; D uncertain. The V gene lost 4 bases and the J gene lost 1 base, with 7 bases spanning the gap. Per the germline V gene, CDR1 is KGHSH and CDR2 is LQKENI. The CDR3 runs 13 residues. The CDR3 DNA is TGTGCCAGCTCACGGAGAAAGAACACTGAAGCTTTCTTT. It specifies CASSRRKNTEAFF.

The rearrangement uses TRBV13 and TRBJ2-1; maybe TRBD1 (5 bases). In germline, CDR1 is PRHDT, CDR2 FYEKMQ (reference sequence). The CDR3 totals 16 residues. The V and J ends lost 3 bases and 6 bases respectively, with 18 bases between them. The CDR3 loop is CASSFLRVQGSNEQFF. CDR3 bases: TGTGCCAGCAGCTTCCTCAGGGTCCAGGGTAGCAATGAGCAGTTCTTC.

This clonotype was seen only a few times. The chain couples TRBV13 to TRBJ2-3, with 10 nucleotides matching TRBD1. Per the germline V gene, CDR1 is PRHDT and CDR2 is FYEKMQ (reference sequence). The V segment lost 5 bases and the J segment 3 bases; nucleotides outside the gene matches: 11. The CDR3 consists of 17 residues. CDR3 DNA: TGTGCCAGCAGCCCCCGGACAGGGGGAATAGGGACAGATACGCAGTATTTT. This gives the protein CASSPRTGGIGTDTQYF. The full variable domain, its missing parts supplied by reference TRBV13 and TRBJ2-3, is AAGVIQSPRHLIKEKRETATLKCYPIPRHDTVYWYQQGPGQDPQFLISFYEKMQSDKGSIPDRFSAQQFSDYHSELNMSSLELGDSALYFCASSPRTGGIGTDTQYFGPGTRLTVL.

CDR3 DNA: TGTGCCAGCACCCCACTCACAGGGGGTACTGAAGCTTTCTTT. Its protein is CASTPLTGGTEAFF. This chain connects TRBV27 to TRBJ1-1; 8 positions match TRBD1. Germline V gene lookup returns CDR1 MNHEY and CDR2 SMNVEV (reference sequence). The CDR3 has 14 residues. The V and J ends lost 7 bases and 5 bases, in that order; junction bases with no gene match: 9.

This rearrangement joins TRBV12-3 or TRBV12-4 to TRBJ2-3, with 11 bases identical to TRBD1. The CDR3 loop spans 16 amino acids. With V trimmed by 5 bases and J by 6 bases, 10 bases remained unmatched. The CDR3 protein is CASSTKGQGARDTQYF. The CDR3 bases are TGTGCCAGCAGTACCAAAGGACAGGGGGCGCGCGATACGCAGTATTTT.

This clonotype was recorded at least ten times. The chain joins TRBV5-1 to TRBJ2-7; perhaps TRBD1 as D (5 bases). CDR3 size: 13 residues. Germline CDR1 and CDR2: SGHRS and YFSETQ. Trimming pared 0 bases from V and 3 bases from J, leaving 7 bases between. CDR3 nucleotide sequence: TGCGCCAGCAGCTTGGAACAGGACTACGAGCAGTACTTC. It codes for CASSLEQDYEQYF. Combining the CDR3 with reference TRBV5-1 and TRBJ2-7 gives the whole variable domain KAGVTQTPRYLIKTRGQQVTLSCSPISGHRSVSWYQQTPGQGLQFLFEYFSETQRNKGNFPGRFSGRQFSNSRSEMNVSTLELGDSALYLCASSLEQDYEQYFGPGTRLTVT.

The V call is TRBV6-6, the J call TRBJ1-6, with 8 bases identical to TRBD1. This CDR3 has 17 amino acids. With V trimmed by 5 bases and J by 7 bases, 13 bases remained unmatched. The germline V gene encodes CDR1 MNHNY and CDR2 SVGAGI (reference sequence). Written as DNA, the CDR3 is TGTGCCAGCAGTAAGGGGCGACAGGGGTTGGGGAATTCACCCCTCCACTTT. It translates to CASSKGRQGLGNSPLHF.

V usage is TRBV6-5 and J usage is TRBJ2-1; D tentatively fits TRBD1 or TRBD2 (5 bases each). The V end was cut by 6 bases, the J end by 12 bases, with 15 bases between. Germline V gives CDR1 MNHEY, CDR2 SVGAGI. The CDR3 sequence is 12 residues long. CDR3 in amino acids: CASRRYGASQFF. The CDR3 region has the DNA TGTGCCAGCAGACGGTACGGGGCGTCGCAGTTCTTC.

This clonotype has at least ten counts. The V call is TRBV6-5, the J call TRBJ1-6; D unclear. Trimming stripped 0 bases from V and 10 bases from J, with 7 bases between. The germline gives CDR1 MNHEY, CDR2 SVGAGI. This CDR3 contains 13 residues. CDR3 region: CASSYSSGSPLHF. The CDR3, as DNA: TGTGCCAGCAGTTACTCCAGCGGGTCACCCCTCCACTTT.

This clonotype showed up just a few times. CDR3 loop: CASSQDGGGARGEQFF. CDR3 bases: TGCGCCAGCAGCCAAGACGGCGGGGGGGCTAGAGGTGAGCAGTTCTTC. The chain combines TRBV4-1 with TRBJ2-1; TRBD2 matches 9 bases. Germline assignment: CDR1 MGHRA and CDR2 YSYEKL. The length of the CDR3 is 16 residues. The V segment lost 0 bases and the J segment 9 bases; nucleotides outside the gene matches: 9.